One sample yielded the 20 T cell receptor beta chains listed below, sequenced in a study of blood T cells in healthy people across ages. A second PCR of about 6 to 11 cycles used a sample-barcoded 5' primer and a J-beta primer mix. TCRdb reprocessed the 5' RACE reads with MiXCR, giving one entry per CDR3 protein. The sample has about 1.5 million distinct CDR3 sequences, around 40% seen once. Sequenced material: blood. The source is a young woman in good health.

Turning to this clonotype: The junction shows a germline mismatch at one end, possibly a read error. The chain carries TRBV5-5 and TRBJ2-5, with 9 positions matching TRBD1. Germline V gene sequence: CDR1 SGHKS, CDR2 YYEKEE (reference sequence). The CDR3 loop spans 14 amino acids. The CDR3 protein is CASSLTGGLETRYF. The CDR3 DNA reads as TGTGCCAGCAGCTTAACAGGGGGCCTCGAGACCCGGTACTTC.

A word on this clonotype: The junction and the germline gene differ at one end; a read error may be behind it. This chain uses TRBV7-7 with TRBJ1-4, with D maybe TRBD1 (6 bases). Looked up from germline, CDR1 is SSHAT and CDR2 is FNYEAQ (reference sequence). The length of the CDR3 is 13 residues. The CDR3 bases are TGTGCTAGCAGCCAAAATCAGGGGGAAAAACTGTTTTTT. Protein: CASSQNQGEKLFF.

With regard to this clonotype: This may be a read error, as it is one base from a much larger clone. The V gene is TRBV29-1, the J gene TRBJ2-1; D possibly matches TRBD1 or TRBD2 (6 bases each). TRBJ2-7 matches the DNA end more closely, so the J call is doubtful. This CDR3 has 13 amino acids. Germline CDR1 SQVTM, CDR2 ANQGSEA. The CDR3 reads CSVGGGLYNEQYF. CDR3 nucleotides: TGCAGCGTTGGAGGGGGGCTCTACAATGAGCAGTACTTC.

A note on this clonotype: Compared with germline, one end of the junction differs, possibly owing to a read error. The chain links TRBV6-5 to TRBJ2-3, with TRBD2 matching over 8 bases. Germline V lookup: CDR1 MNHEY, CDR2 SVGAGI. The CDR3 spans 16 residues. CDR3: CASSYSGSGGTDTQYF. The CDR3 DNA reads TGTGCAAGCAGTTACTCGGGTAGCGGGGGCACAGATACGCAGTATTTT.

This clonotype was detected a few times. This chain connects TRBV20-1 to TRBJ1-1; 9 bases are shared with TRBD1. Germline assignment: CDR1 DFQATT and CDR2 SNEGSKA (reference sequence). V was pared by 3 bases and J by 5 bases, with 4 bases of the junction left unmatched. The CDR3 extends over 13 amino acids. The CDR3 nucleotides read TGCAGTGCTAGGGGGACAGGGTTGACTGAAGCTTTCTTT. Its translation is CSARGTGLTEAFF.

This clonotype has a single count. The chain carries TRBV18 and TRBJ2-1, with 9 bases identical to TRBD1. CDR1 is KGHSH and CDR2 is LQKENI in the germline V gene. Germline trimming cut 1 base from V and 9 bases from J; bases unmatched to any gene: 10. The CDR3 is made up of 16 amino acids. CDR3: CASSPLATGGRSEQFF. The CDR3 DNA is TGTGCCAGCTCACCACTGGCAACAGGGGGCCGGAGTGAGCAGTTCTTC. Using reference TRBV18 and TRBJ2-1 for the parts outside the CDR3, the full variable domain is NAGVMQNPRHLVRRRGQEARLRCSPMKGHSHVYWYRQLPEEGLKFMVYLQKENIIDESGMPKERFSAEFPKEGPSILRIQQVVRGDSAAYFCASSPLATGGRSEQFFGPGTRLTVL.

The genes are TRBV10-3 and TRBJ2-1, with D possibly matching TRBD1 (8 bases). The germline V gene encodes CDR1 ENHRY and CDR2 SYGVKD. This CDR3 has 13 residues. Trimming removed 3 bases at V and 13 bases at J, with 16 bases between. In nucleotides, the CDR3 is TGTGCCATCAGTGAACAGGGGGGGGAGACCCAGTTCTTC. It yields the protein CAISEQGGETQFF.

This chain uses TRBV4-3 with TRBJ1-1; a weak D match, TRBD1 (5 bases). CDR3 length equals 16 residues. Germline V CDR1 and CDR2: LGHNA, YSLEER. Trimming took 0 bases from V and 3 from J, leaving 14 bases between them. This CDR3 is CASSQEGVLGYTEAFF. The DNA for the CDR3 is TGCGCCAGCAGCCAAGAGGGGGTATTGGGGTACACTGAAGCTTTCTTT.

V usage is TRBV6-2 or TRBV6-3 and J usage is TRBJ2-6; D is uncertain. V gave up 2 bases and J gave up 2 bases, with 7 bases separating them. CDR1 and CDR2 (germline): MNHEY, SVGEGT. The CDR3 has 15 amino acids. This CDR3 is CASSYDGAGANVLTF. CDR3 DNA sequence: TGTGCCAGCAGTTACGATGGGGCTGGGGCCAACGTCCTGACTTTC.

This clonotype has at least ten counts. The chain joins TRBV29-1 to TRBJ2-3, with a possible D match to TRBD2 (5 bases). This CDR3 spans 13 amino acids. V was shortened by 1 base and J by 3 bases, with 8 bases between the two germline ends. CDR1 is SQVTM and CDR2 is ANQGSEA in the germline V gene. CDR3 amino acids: CSVEAEETDTQYF. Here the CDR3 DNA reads TGCAGCGTTGAAGCGGAGGAAACAGATACGCAGTATTTT.

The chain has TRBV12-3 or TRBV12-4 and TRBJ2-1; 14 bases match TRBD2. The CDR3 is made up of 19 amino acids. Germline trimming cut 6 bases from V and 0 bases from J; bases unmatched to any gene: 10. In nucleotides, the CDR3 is TGTGCCAGCAGCCCTACAGTCGGGACTAGCGGGGGCTCCTACAATGAGCAGTTCTTC. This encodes CASSPTVGTSGGSYNEQFF.

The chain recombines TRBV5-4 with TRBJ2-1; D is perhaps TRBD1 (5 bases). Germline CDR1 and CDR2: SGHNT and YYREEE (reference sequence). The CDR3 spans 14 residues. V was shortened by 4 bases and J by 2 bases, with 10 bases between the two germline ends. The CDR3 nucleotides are TGTGCCAGCAGCCCTGGACAACCCTACAATGAGCAGTTCTTC. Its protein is CASSPGQPYNEQFF.

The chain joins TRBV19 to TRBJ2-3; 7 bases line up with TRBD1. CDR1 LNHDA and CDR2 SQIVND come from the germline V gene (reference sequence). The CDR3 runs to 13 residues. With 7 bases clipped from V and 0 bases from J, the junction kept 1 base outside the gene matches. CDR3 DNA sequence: TGTGCCAGTAAGGACAGGAGCACAGATACGCAGTATTTT. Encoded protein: CASKDRSTDTQYF.

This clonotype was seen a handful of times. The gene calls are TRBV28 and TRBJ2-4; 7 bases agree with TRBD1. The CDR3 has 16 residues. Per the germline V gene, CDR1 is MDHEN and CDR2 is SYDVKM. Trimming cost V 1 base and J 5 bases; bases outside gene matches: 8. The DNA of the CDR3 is TGTGCCAGCAGTTTATTTTCTGGGCAGGGGGAAAACATTCAGTACTTC. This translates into CASSLFSGQGENIQYF. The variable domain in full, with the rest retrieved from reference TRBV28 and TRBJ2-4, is DVKVTQSSRYLVKRTGEKVFLECVQDMDHENMFWYRQDPGLGLRLIYFSYDVKMKEKGDIPEGYSVSREKKERFSLILESASTNQTSMYLCASSLFSGQGENIQYFGAGTRLSVL.

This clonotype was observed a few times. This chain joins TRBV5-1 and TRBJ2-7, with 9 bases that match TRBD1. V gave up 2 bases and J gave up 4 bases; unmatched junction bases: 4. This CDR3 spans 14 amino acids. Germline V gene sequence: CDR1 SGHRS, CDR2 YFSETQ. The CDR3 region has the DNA TGCGCCAGCAGCTTACAGGGGGCCGAGTACGAGCAGTACTTC. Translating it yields CASSLQGAEYEQYF. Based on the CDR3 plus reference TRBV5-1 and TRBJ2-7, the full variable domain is KAGVTQTPRYLIKTRGQQVTLSCSPISGHRSVSWYQQTPGQGLQFLFEYFSETQRNKGNFPGRFSGRQFSNSRSEMNVSTLELGDSALYLCASSLQGAEYEQYFGPGTRLTVT.

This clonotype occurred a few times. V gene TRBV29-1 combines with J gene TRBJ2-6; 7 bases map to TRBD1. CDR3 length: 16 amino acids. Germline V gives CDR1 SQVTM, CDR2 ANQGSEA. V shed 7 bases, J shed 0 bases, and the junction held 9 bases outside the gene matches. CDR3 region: CSAGGPSFSGANVLTF. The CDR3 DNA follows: TGCAGCGCAGGGGGTCCCTCTTTCTCTGGGGCCAACGTCCTGACTTTC.

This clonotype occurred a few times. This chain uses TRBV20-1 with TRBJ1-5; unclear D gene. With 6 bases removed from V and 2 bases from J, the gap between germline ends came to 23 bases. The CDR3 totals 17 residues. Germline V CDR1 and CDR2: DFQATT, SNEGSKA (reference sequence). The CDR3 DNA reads TGCAGTGCCTCAGTCGAGGCCATGGGCAGAGGCAATCAGCCCCAGCATTTT. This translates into CSASVEAMGRGNQPQHF.

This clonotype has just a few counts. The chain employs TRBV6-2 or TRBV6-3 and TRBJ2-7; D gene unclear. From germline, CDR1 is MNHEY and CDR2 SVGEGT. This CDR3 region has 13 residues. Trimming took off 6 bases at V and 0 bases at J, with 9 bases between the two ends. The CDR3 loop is CASRATVSYEQYF. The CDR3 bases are TGTGCCAGCAGGGCTACGGTCTCCTACGAGCAGTACTTC.

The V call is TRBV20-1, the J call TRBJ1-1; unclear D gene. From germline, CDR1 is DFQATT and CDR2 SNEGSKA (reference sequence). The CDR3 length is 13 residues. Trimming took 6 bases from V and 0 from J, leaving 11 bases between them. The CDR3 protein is CSALGPLNTEAFF. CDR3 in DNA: TGCAGTGCCCTTGGGCCATTGAACACTGAAGCTTTCTTT.

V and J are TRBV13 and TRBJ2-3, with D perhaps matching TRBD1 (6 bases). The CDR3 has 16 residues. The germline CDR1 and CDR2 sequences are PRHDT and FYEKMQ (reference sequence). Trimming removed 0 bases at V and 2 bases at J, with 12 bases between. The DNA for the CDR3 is TGTGCCAGCAGCTTAGGACCCGGGACATACACAGATACGCAGTATTTT. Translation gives CASSLGPGTYTDTQYF.